Following are 9 T cell receptor beta chains from one sample sequenced in a study of T cell responses to AZD1222 COVID-19 vaccine. The method was immunoSEQ multiplex PCR; TCRdb's version includes in-frame clones alone and lacks a portion of them. The table has some 160,000 clones, 75% to 95% seen once. Material: peripheral blood, obtained on day 0 of AZD1222 vaccination. These TCRs come from an adult in good health.

This sequence joins TRBV21-1 and TRBJ1-2. TRBV21-1 constitutes a pseudogene. The CDR3 length is 15 residues. CDR3 DNA sequence: TGTGCCAGCAGCAAGCTCCCCTCTCCTAACCATGGCTACACCTTC. Residues: CASSKLPSPNHGYTF.

J is TRBJ1-5 and V is TRBV19, with D uncertain. This CDR3 has 14 amino acids. Trimming stripped 7 bases from V and 1 base from J, with 11 bases between. Germline V gene lookup returns CDR1 LNHDA and CDR2 SQIVND (reference sequence). CDR3 in DNA: TGTGCCAGTATTCGGCTGGGGAGCAATCAGCCCCAGCATTTT. This codes for CASIRLGSNQPQHF. Supplemented by reference TRBV19 and TRBJ1-5, the full variable domain reads DGGITQSPKYLFRKEGQNVTLSCEQNLNHDAMYWYRQDPGQGLRLIYYSQIVNDFQKGDIAEGYSVSREKKESFPLTVTSAQKNPTAFYLCASIRLGSNQPQHFGDGTRLSIL.

The chain combines TRBV18 with TRBJ1-3; D unclear. The germline V gene encodes CDR1 KGHSH and CDR2 LQKENI. V was trimmed by 2 bases and J by 2 bases, leaving 13 bases between them. This CDR3 contains 16 residues. The CDR3 is CASSPNPAVAGNTIYF. The DNA for the CDR3 is TGTGCCAGCTCACCAAATCCGGCGGTGGCTGGAAACACCATATATTTT.

The gene calls are TRBV2 and TRBJ1-3; D remains ambiguous. The CDR3 consists of 16 residues. Germline lookup yields CDR1 SNHLY and CDR2 FYNNEI. Trimming stripped 1 base from V and 5 bases from J, with 15 bases between. CDR3 sequence (DNA): TGTGCCAGCAGTGAAGGAGGCACCACCGGACGAAACACCATATATTTT. It yields the protein CASSEGGTTGRNTIYF.

This sequence joins TRBV11-2 and TRBJ2-1; tentatively, D is TRBD2 (6 bases). This CDR3 comprises 15 residues. The V and J ends lost 0 bases and 6 bases respectively, with 12 bases between them. The V gene's germline CDR1 is SGHAT and CDR2 FQNNGV. CDR3 bases: TGTGCCAGCAGCTTAGATTGGCTAGCGCCCAATGAGCAGTTCTTC. Translated, it gives CASSLDWLAPNEQFF.

This chain connects TRBV27 to TRBJ1-1; D not certain. The CDR3 runs 13 residues. The germline CDR1 and CDR2 sequences are MNHEY and SMNVEV (reference sequence). V was trimmed by 3 bases and J by 5 bases, leaving 10 bases between them. The DNA of the CDR3 is TGTGCCAGCAGTTTGGTCGGGGAAACTGAAGCTTTCTTT. This gives the protein CASSLVGETEAFF.

The chain couples TRBV11-2 to TRBJ2-7; the match to TRBD2 covers 14 bases. From germline, CDR1 is SGHAT and CDR2 FQNNGV. This CDR3 comprises 18 residues. Unmatched junction bases numbered 12, after V lost 5 bases and J lost 3 bases. CDR3 protein: CASSPRLAGGPSGYEQYF. The CDR3, as DNA: TGTGCCAGCAGCCCTCGACTAGCGGGAGGGCCGTCAGGCTACGAGCAGTACTTC.

This chain links TRBV30 with TRBJ2-1, with D perhaps TRBD1 or TRBD2 (5 bases each). Germline V lookup: CDR1 GTSNPN, CDR2 SVGIG (reference sequence). The CDR3 length is 11 residues. V was cut by 0 bases and J by 14 bases, with 11 bases left in between. The CDR3 here is CAWSVQEAEFF. Here the CDR3 DNA reads TGTGCCTGGAGTGTACAGGAGGCGGAGTTCTTC.

The chain is built from TRBV9 and TRBJ2-7; D not certain. Germline loops: CDR1 SGDLS, CDR2 YYNGEE. Trimming stripped 4 bases from V and 7 bases from J, with 15 bases between. The CDR3 spans 13 residues. CDR3 residues: CASSPYPWQEQYF. In DNA, the CDR3 is TGTGCCAGCAGCCCCTACCCCTGGCAGGAGCAGTACTTC.